These 2 T cell receptor beta chains originate from one sample sequenced in a study of OX40 agonist ivuxolimab in advanced cancers. TCRdb keeps only in-frame clones here, not all; method: immunoSEQ multiplex PCR. The top ten hold 0.71% of the sample, which has roughly 90,000 clones, roughly 88% seen once. The source was CD4+ or CD8+ T cells sorted from blood, collected in a trial of the OX40 agonist ivuxolimab. These receptors originate from an adult with an advanced solid tumor such as melanoma, head and neck, liver or kidney cancer.

The chain uses TRBV5-4 and TRBJ2-5, with unresolved D. The CDR3 length is 16 residues. Germline CDR1 is SGHNT and CDR2 is YYREEE (reference sequence). The V end lost 4 bases, the J end lost 1 base, and 17 bases lay between the germline ends. CDR3: CASSPRAQAPQETQYF. The CDR3 bases are TGTGCCAGCAGCCCTCGAGCCCAGGCTCCCCAAGAGACCCAGTACTTC.

This rearrangement joins TRBV11-2 to TRBJ1-5; TRBD1 agrees at 8 bases. V trimming: 5 bases; J trimming: 7 bases; junction bases outside the gene matches: 4. The CDR3 is 13 amino acids. CDR1 is SGHAT, CDR2 FQNNGV, per germline. CDR3 nucleotides: TGTGCCAGCAGCCAGGGGGCTCGGCAGCCCCAGCATTTT. This encodes CASSQGARQPQHF. Complete variable domain (other parts from reference TRBV11-2 and TRBJ1-5): EAGVAQSPRYKIIEKRQSVAFWCNPISGHATLYWYQQILGQGPKLLIQFQNNGVVDDSQLPKDRFSAERLKGVDSTLKIQPAKLEDSAVYLCASSQGARQPQHFGDGTRLSIL.